This TCR beta chain appears in the sequencing data of a study of T cell repertoires in cytomegalovirus infection. Overall study findings and caveats: In two of eight donors, the top clonotype was HLA-C-restricted CMV-specific.

This CDR3 is built from 17 residues. The V and J ends lost 3 bases and 0 bases respectively, with 18 bases between them. TCRdb re-called the reads with MiXCR, one entry per CDR3 protein. The sample yields 45,000 to 55,000 distinct CDR3 sequences, roughly a fifth seen once. This clonotype was counted ten times or more. Its antigen is unidentified. The chain combines TRBV12-3 or TRBV12-4 with TRBJ2-7; tentatively, D is TRBD1 or TRBD2 (5 bases each). The clonotype originates from a human donor in good health (CMV status not recorded). Some clones in this sample may be carry-over from other donors' samples. The sample was CD8+ T cells from cultured PBMCs, taken from culture after CMV antigen stimulation. The CDR3 protein is CASSFNGAGTRSYEQYF. The CDR3 DNA sequence: TGTGCCAGCAGTTTTAACGGGGCAGGGACCCGCTCCTACGAGCAGTACTTC.